Presented here are 18 T cell receptor beta chains from one specimen sequenced in a study of monozygotic twins with inflammatory bowel disease. Each CDR3 protein gets one entry in TCRdb, which reprocessed the 5' RACE reads and gives no DNA. The specimen's table records approximately 400,000 distinct CDR3 sequences. Sequenced input: blood. The origin of the receptors is a human donor with ulcerative colitis or Crohn's disease, or a healthy co-twin of an affected twin (not recorded which).

The chain carries TRBV6-6 and TRBJ2-7; checking the TCRdb D call of TRBD1 is not possible without DNA. The CDR3 has 14 residues. Germline V gene data show CDR1 as MNHNY and CDR2 as SVGAGI (reference sequence). The CDR3 region is CASSYGDRTGEQYF.

This chain links TRBV28 with TRBJ1-4; the TCRdb call, TRBD1, lacks DNA for checking. CDR3 length: 16 amino acids. Germline V lookup: CDR1 MDHEN, CDR2 SYDVKM. The CDR3: CASIPGKVATNEKLFF.

The gene calls are TRBV5-5 and TRBJ2-1; with no DNA, the TCRdb D assignment of TRBD1 cannot be verified. The CDR3 consists of 12 residues. The germline V gene encodes CDR1 SGHKS and CDR2 YYEKEE (reference sequence). CDR3 amino acids: CASSLEGVMQFF. The complete variable domain, with remaining parts taken from reference TRBV5-5 and TRBJ2-1, reads DAGVTQSPTHLIKTRGQQVTLRCSPISGHKSVSWYQQVLGQGPQFIFQYYEKEERGRGNFPDRFSARQFPNYSSELNVNALLLGDSALYLCASSLEGVMQFFGPGTRLTVL.

The chain carries TRBV20-1 and TRBJ1-4. The CDR3 totals 13 residues. The V gene's germline CDR1 is DFQATT and CDR2 SNEGSKA (reference sequence). This CDR3 reads CSARGTGKEKLFF.

The chain carries TRBV18 and TRBJ2-6. This CDR3 has 18 amino acids. Germline loops: CDR1 KGHSH, CDR2 LQKENI. This CDR3 is CASSPPQGPISGANVLTF.

The chain recombines TRBV19 with TRBJ1-1; the TRBD1 assignment by TCRdb is unverifiable without DNA. The germline V gene has CDR1 LNHDA and CDR2 SQIVND (reference sequence). The CDR3 totals 16 residues. CDR3 sequence reads: CASSIRPTGAVAEAFF.

The V call is TRBV14, the J call TRBJ2-3. Germline V lookup: CDR1 SGHDN, CDR2 FVKESK. The CDR3 consists of 12 residues. The CDR3 is CASRPLTDTQYF. The variable domain in full, with the rest retrieved from reference TRBV14 and TRBJ2-3, is EAGVTQFPSHSVIEKGQTVTLRCDPISGHDNLYWYRRVMGKEIKFLLHFVKESKQDESGMPNNRFLAERTGGTYSTLKVQPAELEDSGVYFCASRPLTDTQYFGPGTRLTVL.

V usage is TRBV5-1 and J usage is TRBJ2-5; TCRdb names TRBD2, which stays unverified in the absence of DNA. The germline V gene has CDR1 SGHRS and CDR2 YFSETQ. The CDR3 has 14 amino acids. CDR3: CASSLAGEVATQYF.

The chain joins TRBV28 to TRBJ2-1; absent DNA, TCRdb's TRBD2 call cannot be checked. The CDR3 spans 14 residues. Germline-derived CDR1 and CDR2 are MDHEN and SYDVKM. CDR3 protein: CASTRFPGGSKQFF.

This chain connects TRBV18 to TRBJ2-7; no DNA is available, so the TRBD1 call from TCRdb remains unchecked. The germline V gene has CDR1 KGHSH and CDR2 LQKENI. The CDR3 is made up of 14 amino acids. The chain's CDR3 is CASSPRDRVSEQYF.

The chain has TRBV20-1 and TRBJ2-5; the D gene TCRdb calls, TRBD1, cannot be checked with no DNA. Per the germline V gene, CDR1 is DFQATT and CDR2 is SNEGSKA (reference sequence). The CDR3 length is 14 residues. The CDR3 reads CSAREDSFQETQYF.

The V call is TRBV7-2, the J call TRBJ1-5; TCRdb indicates TRBD1, and absent DNA this call remains unverified. Germline values: CDR1 SGHTA, CDR2 FQGNSA. The CDR3 loop spans 14 amino acids. The CDR3 spells CASSLANPVQPQHF. The full variable domain, with the rest looked up from reference TRBV7-2 and TRBJ1-5, is GAGVSQSPSNKVTEKGKDVELRCDPISGHTALYWYRQSLGQGLEFLIYFQGNSAPDKSGLPSDRFSAERTGGSVSTLTIQRTQQEDSAVYLCASSLANPVQPQHFGDGTRLSIL.

J is TRBJ1-4 and V is TRBV5-5. CDR1 is SGHKS, CDR2 YYEKEE, per germline (reference sequence). This CDR3 comprises 17 residues. The chain's CDR3 is CASSTGPFTGDNEKLFF.

The chain recombines TRBV6-5 with TRBJ1-2; the D call of TRBD1 rests on TCRdb alone, since no DNA is present to check it. The CDR3 runs to 16 residues. Per the germline V gene, CDR1 is MNHEY and CDR2 is SVGAGI. The CDR3 is CASSYQPTGAEDGYTF.

J is TRBJ2-1 and V is TRBV4-3; there is no DNA to check the TCRdb D call of TRBD2. Germline V CDR1 and CDR2: LGHNA, YSLEER. CDR3 length: 17 residues. CDR3 sequence: CASSQGLASLPGYEQFF.

J is TRBJ2-7 and V is TRBV4-1. The germline V gene has CDR1 MGHRA and CDR2 YSYEKL. CDR3 length: 15 amino acids. The CDR3 region is CASSHYIASAYEQYF.

The V gene is TRBV7-2, the J gene TRBJ1-1. CDR1 and CDR2 from the germline V gene are SGHTA and FQGNSA. The length of the CDR3 is 14 residues. CDR3 protein: CASRQGLRDTEAFF. Combining the CDR3 with reference TRBV7-2 and TRBJ1-1 gives the whole variable domain GAGVSQSPSNKVTEKGKDVELRCDPISGHTALYWYRQSLGQGLEFLIYFQGNSAPDKSGLPSDRFSAERTGGSVSTLTIQRTQQEDSAVYLCASRQGLRDTEAFFGQGTRLTVV.

The chain is built from TRBV28 and TRBJ2-1. The CDR3 sequence is 15 residues long. Per germline, CDR1 MDHEN and CDR2 SYDVKM. The CDR3 here is CASSYGRIQTSKQFF.